Below are 9 T cell receptor beta chains sequenced from a single sample in a study of response to subunit inactivated influenza vaccine. TCRdb redid the calling of the RT-PCR reads with MiXCR, one entry per CDR3 protein. The table lists hundreds of thousands of distinct CDR3 sequences, 12% to 15% of them singletons. The sample consisted of PBMCs from blood, taken 14 to 15 days before vaccination. Receptors were obtained from a man between 50 and 59 years old who received an inactivated influenza vaccine.

This clonotype was detected a few times. The chain uses TRBV7-9 and TRBJ2-5; TRBD2 is a possible D gene (6 bases). The CDR3 covers 16 residues. In germline, CDR1 is SEHNR, CDR2 FQNEAQ (reference sequence). V shed 0 bases and J shed 5 bases, with 16 bases lying between them. The CDR3 loop reads CASSLAGGPSRETQYF. Written as DNA, the CDR3 is TGTGCCAGCAGCTTAGCTGGAGGGCCGAGTAGGGAGACCCAGTACTTC.

This clonotype was counted ten times or more. The chain links TRBV15 to TRBJ2-1; D gene unclear. Germline V CDR1 and CDR2: LNHNV, YYDKDF (reference sequence). V lost 0 bases to trimming and J lost 7 bases, with 1 base between them. CDR3 size: 11 residues. This CDR3 is CATSRENEQFF. The CDR3 region has the DNA TGTGCCACCAGCAGAGAAAATGAGCAGTTCTTC.

The sample holds a few counts of this clonotype. The CDR3 bases are TGCAGTGCTCAAGGACAGGGGGCTTACCTTTACAATGAGCAGTTCTTC. It specifies CSAQGQGAYLYNEQFF. The chain is built from TRBV20-1 and TRBJ2-1, with TRBD1 matching 11 bases. Germline V gene lookup returns CDR1 DFQATT and CDR2 SNEGSKA (reference sequence). V shed 5 bases, J shed 4 bases, and the junction held 10 bases outside the gene matches. This CDR3 region has 16 residues.

In this sample, this clonotype turned up a few times. The chain joins TRBV7-2 to TRBJ2-1; D remains unclear. From germline, CDR1 is SGHTA and CDR2 FQGNSA. With 7 bases removed from V and 9 bases from J, the gap between germline ends came to 10 bases. CDR3 length: 11 amino acids. The CDR3 here is CASTDLGEQFF. DNA for the CDR3: TGTGCCAGCACCGACCTGGGTGAGCAGTTCTTC.

This clonotype was picked up a small number of times. The gene calls are TRBV28 and TRBJ2-7; D is undetermined. The CDR3 is 12 residues long. Per the germline V gene, CDR1 is MDHEN and CDR2 is SYDVKM. V was cut by 4 bases and J by 0 bases, with 4 bases left in between. CDR3 DNA: TGTGCCAGCAGTTCCCACTCCTACGAGCAGTACTTC. Encoded protein: CASSSHSYEQYF.

This clonotype was found a few times. This chain links TRBV4-3 with TRBJ2-1; unclear D gene. Germline V gene lookup returns CDR1 LGHNA and CDR2 YSLEER. The germline V and J ends were trimmed by 1 base and 10 bases, with 8 bases remaining between them. The CDR3 runs to 12 residues. In DNA, the CDR3 is TGCGCCAGCAGCCAAGGGGTGGGCGAGCAGTTCTTC. It is translated as CASSQGVGEQFF.

The chain uses TRBV7-2 and TRBJ1-1, with a tentative D call TRBD1 (5 bases). V was clipped by 8 bases and J by 5 bases, with 15 bases between them. Per germline, CDR1 SGHTA and CDR2 FQGNSA. The CDR3 loop spans 13 amino acids. The CDR3 loop reads CASLRGASTEAFF. CDR3 in DNA: TGTGCCAGCCTACGAGGGGCTTCAACTGAAGCTTTCTTT.

The chain has TRBV20-1 and TRBJ2-7; TRBD1 matches 9 bases. V shed 2 bases and J 3 bases; nucleotides not matched to a gene: 5. The CDR3 totals 14 residues. In germline, CDR1 is DFQATT, CDR2 SNEGSKA (reference sequence). The chain's CDR3 is CSARSGTGIYEQYF. CDR3 in DNA: TGCAGTGCTAGATCCGGGACAGGGATCTACGAGCAGTACTTC.

There are a few counts of this clonotype. The V gene is TRBV11-2, the J gene TRBJ2-2; D unclear. CDR1 and CDR2 from the germline V gene are SGHAT and FQNNGV. This CDR3 has 15 residues. V shed 3 bases and J shed 5 bases, with 13 bases lying between them. The CDR3 DNA reads as TGTGCCAGCAGCTTTAATCCAGCAAAGACCGGGGAGCTGTTTTTT. It specifies CASSFNPAKTGELFF.